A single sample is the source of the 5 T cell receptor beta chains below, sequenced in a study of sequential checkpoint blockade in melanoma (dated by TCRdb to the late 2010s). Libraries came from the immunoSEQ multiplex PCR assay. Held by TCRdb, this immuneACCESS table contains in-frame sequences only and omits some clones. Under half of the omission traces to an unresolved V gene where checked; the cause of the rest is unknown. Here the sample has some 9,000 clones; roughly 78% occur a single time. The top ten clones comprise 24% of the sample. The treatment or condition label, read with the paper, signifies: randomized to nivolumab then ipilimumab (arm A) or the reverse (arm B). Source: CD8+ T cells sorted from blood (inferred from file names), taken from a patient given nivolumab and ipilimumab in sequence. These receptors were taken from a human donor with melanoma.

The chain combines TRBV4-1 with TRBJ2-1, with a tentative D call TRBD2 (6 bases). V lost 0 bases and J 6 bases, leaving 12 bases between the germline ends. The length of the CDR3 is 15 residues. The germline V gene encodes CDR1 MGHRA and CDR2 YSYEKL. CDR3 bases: TGCGCCAGCAGCCAAGAAGGGGCGGAGGGCAATGAGCAGTTCTTC. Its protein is CASSQEGAEGNEQFF.

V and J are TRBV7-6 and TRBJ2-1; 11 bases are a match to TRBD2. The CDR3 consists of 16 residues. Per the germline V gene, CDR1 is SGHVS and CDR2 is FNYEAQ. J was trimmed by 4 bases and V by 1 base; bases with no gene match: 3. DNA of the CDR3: TGTGCCAGCAGCTTAGTTGGGACTAGCGGTTACAATGAGCAGTTCTTC. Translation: CASSLVGTSGYNEQFF.

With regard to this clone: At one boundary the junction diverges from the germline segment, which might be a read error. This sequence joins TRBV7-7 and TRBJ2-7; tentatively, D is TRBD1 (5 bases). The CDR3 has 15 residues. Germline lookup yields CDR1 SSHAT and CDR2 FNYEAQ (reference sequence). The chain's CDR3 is CASSLATGSSYEQYF. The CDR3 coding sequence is TGTGCTAGCAGCTTAGCCACAGGCAGTTCCTACGAGCAGTACTTC.

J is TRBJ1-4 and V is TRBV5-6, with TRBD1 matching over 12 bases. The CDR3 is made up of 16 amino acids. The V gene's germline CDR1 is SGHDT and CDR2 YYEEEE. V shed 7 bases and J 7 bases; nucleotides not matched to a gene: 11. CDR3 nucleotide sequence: TGTGCCAGCGGTTTGGCCGGGACAGGGGGCGTTGAAAAACTGTTTTTT. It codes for CASGLAGTGGVEKLFF.

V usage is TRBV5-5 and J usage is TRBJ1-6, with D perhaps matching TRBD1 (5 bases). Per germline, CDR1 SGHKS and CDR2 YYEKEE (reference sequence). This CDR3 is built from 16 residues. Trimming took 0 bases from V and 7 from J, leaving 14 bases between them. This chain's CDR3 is CASSLDVIGVNSPLHF. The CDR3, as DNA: TGTGCCAGCAGCTTGGATGTTATAGGGGTAAATTCACCCCTCCACTTT.